The T cell receptor (beta chain) described here comes from a study of cytomegalovirus exposure and HLA in healthy donors. About this clone itself: Its antigen remains unknown.

This donor lacks a recorded CMV serostatus. Germline V CDR1 and CDR2: SGDLS, YYNGEE. Unmatched junction bases numbered 7, after V lost 3 bases and J lost 14 bases. This CDR3 has 12 residues. The PCR used 60 Vbeta and 13 Jbeta primers. Sequencing used immunoSEQ multiplex PCR; TCRdb keeps in-frame clones, though not all of them. The sample includes approximately 200,000 clones, about 84% of them seen just once. Broader study findings: Clonal expansion, a later analysis showed, was greater in HLA-associated TCR beta chains than in equally common others. TCR beta V- and J-gene trimming was later associated with a missense DCLRE1C variant. The later analysis indicated that the majority of CMV-associated TCR beta chains appeared HLA-restricted.

The specimen sequenced was PBMCs. This TCR was sampled from a human donor in good health. The genes are TRBV9 and TRBJ1-4; TRBD1 aligns across 7 bases. The CDR3 DNA reads TGTGCCAGCAGCGCAAGGACAGGCATTCTGTTTTTT. It codes for CASSARTGILFF. Complete variable domain (other parts from reference TRBV9 and TRBJ1-4): DSGVTQTPKHLITATGQRVTLRCSPRSGDLSVYWYQQSLDQGLQFLIQYYNGEERAKGNILERFSAQQFPDLHSELNLSSLELGDSALYFCASSARTGILFFGSGTQLSVL.